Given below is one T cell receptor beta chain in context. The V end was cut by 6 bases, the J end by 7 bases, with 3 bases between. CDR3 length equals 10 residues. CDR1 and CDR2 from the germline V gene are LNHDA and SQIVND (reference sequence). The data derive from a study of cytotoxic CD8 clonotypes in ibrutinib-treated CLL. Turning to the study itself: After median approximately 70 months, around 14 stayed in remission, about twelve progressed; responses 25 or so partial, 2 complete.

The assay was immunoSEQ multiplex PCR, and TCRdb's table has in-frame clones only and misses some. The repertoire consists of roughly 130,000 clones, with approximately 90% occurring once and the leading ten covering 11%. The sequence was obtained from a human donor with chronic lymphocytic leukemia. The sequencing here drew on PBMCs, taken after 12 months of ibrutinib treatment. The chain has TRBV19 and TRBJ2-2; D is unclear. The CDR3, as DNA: TGTGCCAGTAGGGGCGGGGAGCTGTTTTTT. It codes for CASRGGELFF. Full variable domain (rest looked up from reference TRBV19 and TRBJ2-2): DGGITQSPKYLFRKEGQNVTLSCEQNLNHDAMYWYRQDPGQGLRLIYYSQIVNDFQKGDIAEGYSVSREKKESFPLTVTSAQKNPTAFYLCASRGGELFFGEGSRLTVL.